Each of the 30 T cell receptor beta chains below was sequenced from the same sample in a study of T cells in Graves' hyperthyroidism and ophthalmopathy. Regions amplified from RNA transcripts were the TCR beta CDR3 regions. HTBI primers were used for first-round RT-PCR of the TCR CDR3. One entry per CDR3 protein results from TCRdb running MiXCR on the multiplex PCR reads. The sample records roughly 350,000 distinct CDR3 sequences, roughly 13% being singletons. The sample taken for sequencing was blood. The receptors stem from a woman aged 35 to 49 with Graves' ophthalmopathy.

This clonotype was seen at least ten times. This chain connects TRBV28 to TRBJ1-5; the D is unclear. Trimming pared 10 bases from V and 3 bases from J, leaving 10 bases between. Germline CDR1 is MDHEN and CDR2 is SYDVKM. The CDR3 runs to 12 residues. CDR3 in amino acids: CAIDTVNQPQHF. CDR3 nucleotides: TGTGCCATCGACACAGTCAATCAGCCCCAGCATTTT. Complete variable domain (other parts from reference TRBV28 and TRBJ1-5): DVKVTQSSRYLVKRTGEKVFLECVQDMDHENMFWYRQDPGLGLRLIYFSYDVKMKEKGDIPEGYSVSREKKERFSLILESASTNQTSMYLCAIDTVNQPQHFGDGTRLSIL.

The sample holds many counts of this clonotype. V is TRBV19 and J is TRBJ2-2; a weak D match, TRBD1 (7 bases). The CDR3 runs 14 residues. Germline assignment: CDR1 LNHDA and CDR2 SQIVND (reference sequence). V was shortened by 6 bases and J by 7 bases, with 15 bases between the two germline ends. The CDR3 reads CASRITGEVGELFF. In DNA form, the CDR3 reads TGTGCCAGTAGGATCACAGGGGAGGTCGGGGAGCTGTTTTTT.

This clonotype was found many times. The rearrangement links TRBV11-2 to TRBJ2-5; TRBD2 is a possible D gene (6 bases). The end of the DNA aligns better with TRBJ2-1, so the J call may be wrong. Germline assignment: CDR1 SGHAT and CDR2 FQNNGV. This CDR3 comprises 14 residues. The CDR3 spells CASSPPGVGETQFF. In nucleotides, the CDR3 is TGTGCCAGCAGCCCTCCGGGGGTAGGGGAGACCCAGTTCTTC.

This clonotype was recorded many times. This chain uses TRBV27 with TRBJ2-3; D gene ambiguous. From germline, CDR1 is MNHEY and CDR2 SMNVEV (reference sequence). This CDR3 is 15 amino acids long. Trimming took off 3 bases at V and 3 bases at J, with 13 bases between the two ends. Here the CDR3 reads CASSLAQLRTDTQYF. For the CDR3, the DNA is TGTGCCAGCAGTTTGGCCCAGCTGAGGACAGATACGCAGTATTTT.

As regards this clonotype: This may stem from a read error, because a much larger clone lies one nucleotide away. This chain links TRBV29-1 with TRBJ2-7; D possibly uses TRBD1 or TRBD2 (6 bases each). Germline CDR1 SQVTM, CDR2 ANQGSEA. The CDR3 has 11 amino acids. The CDR3 bases are TGCGGCGTGAGGGGGGTCTACGAGCAGTACTTC. Translated: CGVRGVYEQYF.

J is TRBJ2-3 and V is TRBV11-2, with TRBD2 matching 10 bases. The V and J ends lost 6 bases and 0 bases, in that order; junction bases with no gene match: 12. This CDR3 has 18 residues. The V gene's germline CDR1 is SGHAT and CDR2 FQNNGV. CDR3 in amino acids: CASRSGVAGGQSTDTQYF. The DNA for the CDR3 is TGTGCCAGCAGATCTGGGGTAGCGGGGGGCCAAAGCACAGATACGCAGTATTTT.

This clonotype was observed many times. The chain recombines TRBV7-8 with TRBJ2-1, with 12 bases that match TRBD2. Germline V gives CDR1 SGHVS, CDR2 FQNEAQ. The CDR3 covers 18 residues. V was clipped by 5 bases and J by 6 bases; unmatched bases: 14. The CDR3 DNA follows: TGTGCCAGCAGCGGGTCTAGCGGGAGGGCCCTCTATAGCAATGAGCAGTTCTTC. Its protein product is CASSGSSGRALYSNEQFF.

Ten or more counts support this clonotype. This sequence joins TRBV20-1 and TRBJ2-3; 10 nucleotides align to TRBD2. V shed 7 bases, J shed 8 bases, and the junction held 6 bases outside the gene matches. This CDR3 is built from 12 residues. The germline V gene encodes CDR1 DFQATT and CDR2 SNEGSKA (reference sequence). The CDR3 region is CSVDSGRTTQYF. DNA for the CDR3: TGCAGTGTAGATAGCGGGAGGACTACGCAGTATTTT.

In this sample, this clonotype turned up a few times. The chain employs TRBV6-5 and TRBJ2-7; 7 nucleotides align to TRBD1. V lost 0 bases to trimming and J lost 5 bases; unmatched junction nucleotides: 10. Germline-derived CDR1 and CDR2 are MNHEY and SVGAGI. The CDR3 is made up of 16 amino acids. The CDR3 DNA sequence: TGTGCCAGCAGTTACTCTGTTACAGGGGCCTTTAACGAGCAGTACTTC. Amino acid sequence: CASSYSVTGAFNEQYF.

In this sample, this clonotype turned up many times. This chain links TRBV28 with TRBJ2-3; 13 nucleotides agree with TRBD2. The germline gives CDR1 MDHEN, CDR2 SYDVKM. The CDR3 contains 15 residues. With 8 bases clipped from V and 3 bases from J, the junction kept 5 bases outside the gene matches. Here the CDR3 reads CASGTSGTVTDTQYF. The CDR3, as DNA: TGTGCCAGCGGGACTAGCGGGACTGTTACAGATACGCAGTATTTT.

This clonotype was counted many times. The chain links TRBV28 to TRBJ2-3; D gene ambiguous. CDR1 and CDR2 (germline): MDHEN, SYDVKM. Trimming removed 6 bases from V and 2 bases from J, with 18 bases in between. CDR3 length: 16 amino acids. The CDR3 DNA reads TGTGCCAGCAGGCCATCTGGGTGGGAAACCACAGATACGCAGTATTTT. Its translation: CASRPSGWETTDTQYF.

The chain employs TRBV4-1 and TRBJ2-7; D assignment may be TRBD1 or TRBD2 (5 bases each). The germline V and J ends were trimmed by 0 bases and 3 bases, with 12 bases remaining between them. The CDR3 consists of 15 residues. Germline assignment: CDR1 MGHRA and CDR2 YSYEKL. This CDR3 reads CASSQDLGVNYEQYF. CDR3 DNA sequence: TGCGCCAGCAGCCAAGATTTGGGGGTGAACTACGAGCAGTACTTC.

V gene TRBV13 combines with J gene TRBJ1-2; tentative D call: TRBD1 (5 bases). CDR3 length: 15 amino acids. CDR1 and CDR2 from the germline V gene are PRHDT and FYEKMQ (reference sequence). V lost 5 bases and J 8 bases, leaving 21 bases between the germline ends. The CDR3 loop reads CASSGRDPVRRGYTF. CDR3 in DNA: TGTGCCAGCAGCGGCCGGGACCCCGTGCGTAGAGGCTACACCTTC.

This clonotype was counted at least ten times. The V call is TRBV7-9, the J call TRBJ1-5, with D maybe TRBD1 (5 bases). V lost 6 bases to trimming and J lost 3 bases, with 15 bases between them. Germline lookup yields CDR1 SEHNR and CDR2 FQNEAQ (reference sequence). The CDR3 is made up of 15 amino acids. CDR3 region: CASSGGQDYNQPQHF. In DNA, the CDR3 is TGTGCCAGCAGTGGGGGTCAGGACTACAATCAGCCCCAGCATTTT.

Worth noting for this clonotype: A much larger clone sits a single nucleotide away, making a read error possible. V gene TRBV5-1 combines with J gene TRBJ2-3, with 13 bases identical to TRBD2. Germline lookup yields CDR1 SGHRS and CDR2 YFSETQ. The CDR3 runs to 15 residues. CDR3 bases: TGCGACAGCAAACGCACTAGCGGGAGGGCTGATACGCAGTATTTT. It specifies CDSKRTSGRADTQYF.

This clonotype was observed at least ten times. This sequence joins TRBV20-1 and TRBJ2-1; 9 bases are a match to TRBD2. Per germline, CDR1 DFQATT and CDR2 SNEGSKA (reference sequence). V was pared by 1 base and J by 0 bases, with 7 bases of the junction left unmatched. The CDR3 is 17 residues long. CDR3 sequence reads: CSARGSLAGSSYNEQFF. The CDR3 nucleotides read TGCAGTGCTAGAGGGTCCCTAGCGGGGAGCTCCTACAATGAGCAGTTCTTC.

At least ten counts were recorded for this clonotype. The chain uses TRBV13 and TRBJ2-3; TRBD2 matches at 12 bases. The ends lost 4 bases at V and 6 bases at J; junction bases unmatched: 8. CDR3 length: 16 residues. CDR1 is PRHDT and CDR2 is FYEKMQ in the germline V gene (reference sequence). The CDR3 sequence is CASSWKTSGRVDTQYF. The CDR3 nucleotides read TGTGCCAGCAGCTGGAAGACTAGCGGGAGAGTCGATACGCAGTATTTT.

Many counts were recorded for this clonotype. The genes are TRBV5-4 and TRBJ2-7; D might be TRBD1 (5 bases). V was shortened by 0 bases and J by 1 base, with 5 bases between the two germline ends. The length of the CDR3 is 13 residues. Per germline, CDR1 SGHNT and CDR2 YYREEE (reference sequence). CDR3 DNA sequence: TGTGCCAGCAGCTTGGACAGGTCCTACGAGCAGTACTTC. It specifies CASSLDRSYEQYF.

This clonotype was seen only a few times. V is TRBV20-1 and J is TRBJ2-2; 7 bases line up with TRBD1. Per germline, CDR1 DFQATT and CDR2 SNEGSKA (reference sequence). There are 14 residues in the CDR3. The V segment lost 5 bases and the J segment 4 bases; nucleotides outside the gene matches: 7. CDR3 residues: CSARPGQSTGELFF. The CDR3 DNA sequence: TGCAGTGCTCGACCGGGACAGAGCACCGGGGAGCTGTTTTTT.

The rearrangement joins TRBV7-8 to TRBJ2-5, with 7 bases aligning to TRBD1. This CDR3 has 14 amino acids. With V trimmed by 5 bases and J by 4 bases, 7 bases remained unmatched. Germline V lookup: CDR1 SGHVS, CDR2 FQNEAQ. The CDR3 DNA reads TGTGCCAGCAGCCCGGGACAGCCAGGAGAGACCCAGTACTTC. The encoded protein is CASSPGQPGETQYF.

The sample holds a few counts of this clonotype. A much larger clone lies one base from this, so it may be a read error. This chain joins TRBV5-6 and TRBJ2-7, with D uncertain. The CDR3 covers 11 residues. Looked up from germline, CDR1 is SGHDT and CDR2 is YYEEEE. Trimming left V 8 bases short and J 1 base short, with 7 bases between. The DNA for the CDR3 is TGTGCCAGAAGCAAGTCCTACGAGCAGTACTTC. Its translation: CARSKSYEQYF.

The chain is built from TRBV10-1 and TRBJ1-1, with a weak D call TRBD1 (6 bases). The CDR3 sequence is 17 residues long. The V and J ends lost 3 bases and 0 bases respectively, with 17 bases between them. CDR1 WNHNN and CDR2 SYGVQD come from the germline V gene (reference sequence). The CDR3 sequence: CASSDRPKRGMNTEAFF. The CDR3 DNA follows: TGCGCCAGCAGTGACAGACCGAAAAGGGGGATGAACACTGAAGCTTTCTTT.

The chain joins TRBV18 to TRBJ2-3; 7 bases match TRBD2. The trim removed 1 base at V and 0 bases at J, leaving 4 bases unmatched. CDR1 and CDR2 (germline): KGHSH, LQKENI. This CDR3 spans 16 amino acids. The CDR3 is CASSPLSTSSTDTQYF. The CDR3 nucleotides are TGTGCCAGCTCACCACTTTCGACTAGCAGCACAGATACGCAGTATTTT.

This clonotype was observed a few times. V is TRBV20-1 and J is TRBJ2-5; 7 bases match TRBD1. The V gene end was trimmed by 5 bases and the J gene end by 5 bases; junction bases not matched to a gene: 8. The length of the CDR3 is 13 residues. The germline V gene encodes CDR1 DFQATT and CDR2 SNEGSKA (reference sequence). The CDR3 DNA reads TGCAGTGCTTCCCAGACCAGGGGGGAGACCCAGTACTTC. It translates to CSASQTRGETQYF.

This clonotype was seen at least ten times. The chain recombines TRBV2 with TRBJ2-3; 10 nucleotides align to TRBD2. J lost 4 bases, V lost 7 bases, and 8 bases had no gene match. CDR1 SNHLY and CDR2 FYNNEI come from the germline V gene. CDR3 length: 15 amino acids. CDR3 nucleotide sequence: TGTGCCAGCACCTTGCTAGCGGGGGTATCAGATACGCAGTATTTT. Its translation is CASTLLAGVSDTQYF.

The V gene is TRBV28, the J gene TRBJ2-3, with TRBD2 matching over 9 bases. The germline V gene encodes CDR1 MDHEN and CDR2 SYDVKM. Trimming took 7 bases from V and 1 from J; bases not matched to a gene: 9. CDR3 size: 16 residues. The CDR3 coding sequence is TGTGCCAGCACCCTTACGGTAGCGGGGGGCACAGATACGCAGTATTTT. Amino acid sequence: CASTLTVAGGTDTQYF.

This clonotype was seen at least ten times. The chain carries TRBV2 and TRBJ1-5; D remains ambiguous. This CDR3 is 15 amino acids long. Germline lookup yields CDR1 SNHLY and CDR2 FYNNEI. V lost 2 bases, J lost 2 bases, and 10 bases lay in between. CDR3 sequence: CASSELSRGNQPQHF. CDR3 nucleotide sequence: TGTGCCAGCAGTGAATTATCTCGGGGCAATCAGCCCCAGCATTTT.

This clonotype came up many times. The rearrangement links TRBV20-1 to TRBJ2-3; D perhaps matches TRBD1 (5 bases). The CDR3 is made up of 15 amino acids. V lost 4 bases and J lost 6, with 20 bases in between. Germline V gene data show CDR1 as DFQATT and CDR2 as SNEGSKA (reference sequence). The CDR3 DNA is TGCAGTGCTACTTCAGGGTGGTCCTTGGCGGATACGCAGTATTTT. It codes for CSATSGWSLADTQYF.

Details on this clonotype: A read error may be the cause here, since a much bigger clone is one base away. The rearrangement links TRBV30 to TRBJ1-1; a possible D gene is TRBD1 (5 bases). CDR1 and CDR2 from the germline V gene are GTSNPN and SVGIG (reference sequence). V gave up 5 bases and J gave up 3 bases, with 19 bases separating them. The CDR3 is made up of 15 amino acids. CDR3 bases: TGTGCCTGGGACAAACGGGACTTATGGGACACTGAAGCTTTCTTT. Amino acid sequence: CAWDKRDLWDTEAFF.

The genes are TRBV7-8 and TRBJ2-3, with TRBD2 matching over 11 bases. The CDR3 loop spans 18 amino acids. Trimming cost V 2 bases and J 1 base; bases outside gene matches: 8. Germline V gives CDR1 SGHVS, CDR2 FQNEAQ. CDR3 in DNA: TGTGCCAGCAGCTTACAGAGACTAGCGGGGAGCCGCACAGATACGCAGTATTTT. It codes for CASSLQRLAGSRTDTQYF.